Listed here are 28 T cell receptor beta chains from one sample, sequenced in a study of T cell changes during pregnancy in multiple sclerosis. Profiling relied on immunoSEQ multiplex PCR, and the TCRdb table lists in-frame clones only, not all of them. The top ten hold around 0.7% of the sample, which has approximately 25,000 clones, around nine tenths seen once. This material consisted of CD4+ T cells from peripheral blood mononuclear cells, taken in the first trimester of pregnancy. These receptors were taken from a female donor in good health, enrolled as a control in a pregnancy study.

The J gene is TRBJ2-2, the V gene TRBV7-9; 8 bases map to TRBD2. With 2 bases clipped from V and 6 bases from J, the junction kept 8 bases outside the gene matches. Germline lookup yields CDR1 SEHNR and CDR2 FQNEAQ (reference sequence). There are 16 residues in the CDR3. CDR3 DNA: TGTGCCAGCAGCTTAACGAGCGGGAGCGTGTCCGGGGAGCTGTTTTTT. Its protein is CASSLTSGSVSGELFF.

V gene TRBV5-1 combines with J gene TRBJ1-1; TRBD1 is a possible D gene (5 bases). This CDR3 has 13 amino acids. Trimming shortened V by 5 bases and J by 2 bases, and 10 bases separated the two germline ends. CDR1 is SGHRS, CDR2 YFSETQ, per germline. The CDR3 DNA sequence: TGCGCCAGCAGTTTTACAGGTAACACTGAAGCTTTCTTT. As protein: CASSFTGNTEAFF.

The chain has TRBV25-1 and TRBJ2-2; D possibly corresponds to TRBD2 (5 bases). V lost 4 bases and J 1 base, leaving 7 bases between the germline ends. The CDR3 loop spans 14 amino acids. From germline, CDR1 is MGHDK and CDR2 SYGVNS. CDR3 sequence reads: CASSGAGNTGELFF. CDR3 nucleotides: TGTGCCAGCAGTGGGGCGGGGAACACCGGGGAGCTGTTTTTT.

This chain uses TRBV5-1 with TRBJ2-3, with TRBD2 identical over 9 bases. V lost 2 bases and J lost 4; bases outside the gene matches: 8. CDR1 and CDR2 from the germline V gene are SGHRS and YFSETQ. This CDR3 has 16 residues. This CDR3 is CASSLSAGGPADTQYF. The CDR3 coding sequence is TGCGCCAGCAGCTTAAGTGCGGGGGGGCCAGCAGATACGCAGTATTTT.

V gene TRBV18 combines with J gene TRBJ2-3; possibly TRBD2 for D (5 bases). Germline V lookup: CDR1 KGHSH, CDR2 LQKENI. This CDR3 comprises 14 residues. The germline V and J ends were trimmed by 2 bases and 2 bases, with 8 bases remaining between them. This CDR3 reads CASSPGLDTDTQYF. The DNA of the CDR3 is TGTGCCAGCTCACCAGGACTCGACACAGATACGCAGTATTTT.

The chain joins TRBV5-1 to TRBJ2-1, with TRBD2 matching 7 bases. The CDR3 contains 15 residues. V lost 0 bases to trimming and J lost 0 bases; unmatched junction nucleotides: 0. Germline-derived CDR1 and CDR2 are SGHRS and YFSETQ. The chain's CDR3 is CASSLGGGSYNEQFF. Here the CDR3 DNA reads TGCGCCAGCAGCTTGGGGGGGGGCTCCTACAATGAGCAGTTCTTC. Filled out from reference TRBV5-1 and TRBJ2-1, the complete variable domain reads KAGVTQTPRYLIKTRGQQVTLSCSPISGHRSVSWYQQTPGQGLQFLFEYFSETQRNKGNFPGRFSGRQFSNSRSEMNVSTLELGDSALYLCASSLGGGSYNEQFFGPGTRLTVL.

CDR3 nucleotide sequence: TGCGCCAGCAGCCCCAGAACAGGGTTTGAGTTCACTGAAGCTTTCTTT. Protein sequence: CASSPRTGFEFTEAFF. The chain recombines TRBV5-1 with TRBJ1-1, with TRBD1 as a possible D gene (6 bases). Germline CDR1 is SGHRS and CDR2 is YFSETQ. Trimming took off 4 bases at V and 4 bases at J, with 20 bases between the two ends. The CDR3 spans 16 residues.

This chain connects TRBV5-6 to TRBJ2-5; 7 nucleotides align to TRBD2. V gave up 4 bases and J gave up 2 bases; unmatched junction bases: 8. The CDR3 sequence is 15 residues long. Germline V CDR1 and CDR2: SGHDT, YYEEEE. CDR3: CASSRWGGGQETQYF. The CDR3 DNA follows: TGTGCCAGCAGCCGCTGGGGGGGAGGGCAAGAGACCCAGTACTTC.

The chain recombines TRBV10-3 with TRBJ1-1; TRBD1 agrees at 7 bases. CDR1 and CDR2 from the germline V gene are ENHRY and SYGVKD. J lost 4 bases, V lost 6 bases, and 11 bases had no gene match. The CDR3 runs to 15 residues. CDR3 residues: CAISPSQGVGTEAFF. CDR3 in DNA: TGTGCCATCAGCCCCTCCCAGGGGGTGGGCACTGAAGCTTTCTTT.

Written as DNA, the CDR3 is TGTGCCAGCAGTTCCCGGGACATTTACAATGAGCAGTTCTTC. Its protein is CASSSRDIYNEQFF. The chain couples TRBV28 to TRBJ2-1; a weak D match, TRBD1 (6 bases). There are 14 residues in the CDR3. Deletions cut 4 bases from V and 4 bases from J, with 11 bases between. Germline lookup yields CDR1 MDHEN and CDR2 SYDVKM.

This clone came up once. The chain has TRBV15 and TRBJ2-7; a weak D match, TRBD2 (5 bases). V lost 0 bases to trimming and J lost 3 bases, with 12 bases between them. Germline V gene data show CDR1 as LNHNV and CDR2 as YYDKDF (reference sequence). The CDR3 runs 15 residues. The CDR3 loop reads CATSREGAEGYEQYF. CDR3 DNA: TGTGCCACCAGCAGAGAGGGAGCCGAGGGCTACGAGCAGTACTTC.

The rearrangement uses TRBV5-1 and TRBJ1-2; 7 bases agree with TRBD1. The germline V gene encodes CDR1 SGHRS and CDR2 YFSETQ. With V trimmed by 3 bases and J by 3 bases, 5 bases remained unmatched. The CDR3 length is 14 residues. The CDR3: CASSSPGTDYGYTF. The CDR3 DNA sequence: TGCGCCAGCAGCTCCCCCGGGACAGACTATGGCTACACCTTC.

To note about this clone: The DNA is omitted, as the CDR3 cannot be located on it reliably, and the CDR3 follows TCRdb's listing. J is TRBJ1-1 and V is TRBV27; the table calls TRBD1, which could not be checked here. The CDR3 length is 16 residues, termini included. Germline-derived CDR1 and CDR2 are MNHEY and SMNVEV (reference sequence). The CDR3 sequence: CASSVGTGTGEWKTFF.

This chain joins TRBV6-5 and TRBJ1-1; tentatively, D is TRBD1 (5 bases). In germline, CDR1 is MNHEY, CDR2 SVGAGI. Trimming removed 7 bases from V and 3 bases from J, with 12 bases in between. The CDR3 spans 13 residues. The CDR3 loop reads CASIRQGDTEAFF. CDR3 in DNA: TGTGCCAGCATCCGCCAGGGTGACACTGAAGCTTTCTTT.

This CDR3 is CASSEYGGGVETQYF. CDR3 DNA: TGTGCCAGCAGTGAATATGGTGGGGGCGTGGAGACCCAGTACTTC. The genes are TRBV25-1 and TRBJ2-5; a weak D match, TRBD1 (6 bases). The CDR3 runs to 15 residues. Germline V lookup: CDR1 MGHDK, CDR2 SYGVNS. V lost 0 bases to trimming and J lost 5 bases, with 13 bases between them.

The chain has TRBV9 and TRBJ1-1, with D possibly matching TRBD1 (6 bases). V lost 3 bases and J lost 1, with 16 bases in between. Germline V gene data show CDR1 as SGDLS and CDR2 as YYNGEE. This CDR3 contains 16 residues. This chain's CDR3 is CASSEGIQGPNTEAFF. The CDR3 region has the DNA TGTGCCAGCAGCGAAGGAATACAGGGACCGAACACTGAAGCTTTCTTT.

The DNA of the CDR3 is TGCGCCAGCAGCTCCGGGACAGCACCGGAAGAGACCCAGTACTTC. Protein sequence: CASSSGTAPEETQYF. V is TRBV5-1 and J is TRBJ2-5, with 7 nucleotides matching TRBD1. J was trimmed by 3 bases and V by 3 bases; bases with no gene match: 8. Germline V gene sequence: CDR1 SGHRS, CDR2 YFSETQ. The CDR3 consists of 15 residues. Together with reference TRBV5-1 and TRBJ2-5, the CDR3 gives the full variable domain: KAGVTQTPRYLIKTRGQQVTLSCSPISGHRSVSWYQQTPGQGLQFLFEYFSETQRNKGNFPGRFSGRQFSNSRSEMNVSTLELGDSALYLCASSSGTAPEETQYFGPGTRLLVL.

The chain combines TRBV6-1 with TRBJ2-1; TRBD2 agrees at 14 bases. CDR3 length: 15 residues. J was trimmed by 6 bases and V by 4 bases; bases with no gene match: 2. From germline, CDR1 is MNHNS and CDR2 SASEGT. The CDR3 region is CASSGGTSGSNEQFF. Written as DNA, the CDR3 is TGTGCCAGCAGTGGAGGGACTAGCGGGAGCAATGAGCAGTTCTTC.

The chain links TRBV5-1 to TRBJ2-4, with TRBD2 matching 11 bases. Per germline, CDR1 SGHRS and CDR2 YFSETQ. The CDR3 sequence is 14 residues long. With 4 bases clipped from V and 7 bases from J, the junction kept 4 bases outside the gene matches. In DNA, the CDR3 is TGCGCCAGCAGCGTTAGCGGGGGGGACAACATTCAGTACTTC. Its protein is CASSVSGGDNIQYF. Full variable domain (missing parts from reference TRBV5-1 and TRBJ2-4): KAGVTQTPRYLIKTRGQQVTLSCSPISGHRSVSWYQQTPGQGLQFLFEYFSETQRNKGNFPGRFSGRQFSNSRSEMNVSTLELGDSALYLCASSVSGGDNIQYFGAGTRLSVL.

This chain uses TRBV5-1 with TRBJ2-7; TRBD1 agrees at 7 bases. The germline CDR1 and CDR2 sequences are SGHRS and YFSETQ. CDR3 length: 16 residues. Germline trimming cut 3 bases from V and 3 bases from J; bases unmatched to any gene: 12. CDR3 sequence reads: CASSSTRTGLGYEQYF. As DNA, the CDR3 is TGCGCCAGCAGCTCGACCCGGACAGGCCTGGGCTACGAGCAGTACTTC.

The V gene is TRBV28, the J gene TRBJ2-7; D possibly corresponds to TRBD1 (6 bases). CDR1 MDHEN and CDR2 SYDVKM come from the germline V gene. With 6 bases removed from V and 4 bases from J, the gap between germline ends came to 10 bases. This CDR3 is 12 amino acids long. CDR3 nucleotide sequence: TGTGCCAGCAGGACAGGTTTATACGAGCAGTACTTC. This sequence encodes CASRTGLYEQYF.

The rearrangement links TRBV7-8 to TRBJ1-1; D call uncertain. The germline V gene encodes CDR1 SGHVS and CDR2 FQNEAQ. Trimming took off 1 base at V and 2 bases at J, with 11 bases between the two ends. The CDR3 extends over 15 amino acids. The CDR3 protein is CASSLVRGRNTEAFF. Here the CDR3 DNA reads TGTGCCAGCAGCTTAGTCCGAGGCCGTAACACTGAAGCTTTCTTT.

The gene calls are TRBV11-3 and TRBJ2-7; 7 nucleotides match TRBD1. Germline loops: CDR1 SGHNT, CDR2 YENEEA. The CDR3 consists of 13 residues. V was pared by 5 bases and J by 9 bases, with 10 bases of the junction left unmatched. The CDR3: CASSIGTDMAQYF. The CDR3 region has the DNA TGTGCCAGCAGCATCGGGACAGACATGGCGCAGTACTTC.

V and J are TRBV7-2 and TRBJ1-5; D is ambiguous. The CDR3 extends over 13 amino acids. The germline CDR1 and CDR2 sequences are SGHTA and FQGNSA. V dropped 5 bases and J dropped 0 bases, with 5 bases sitting between them. The CDR3 DNA reads as TGTGCCAGCAGCCGCGATAGCAATCAGCCCCAGCATTTT. It specifies CASSRDSNQPQHF. Full variable domain (remainder filled in from reference TRBV7-2 and TRBJ1-5): GAGVSQSPSNKVTEKGKDVELRCDPISGHTALYWYRQSLGQGLEFLIYFQGNSAPDKSGLPSDRFSAERTGGSVSTLTIQRTQQEDSAVYLCASSRDSNQPQHFGDGTRLSIL.

This chain joins TRBV19 and TRBJ1-4, with 7 bases identical to TRBD1. The ends lost 6 bases at V and 13 bases at J; junction bases unmatched: 14. The CDR3 length is 14 residues. From germline, CDR1 is LNHDA and CDR2 SQIVND (reference sequence). DNA for the CDR3: TGTGCCAGTAGGGTGGGACAGAAGAACAAGCCACTGTTTTTT. Protein product: CASRVGQKNKPLFF. The full variable domain, in which reference TRBV19 and TRBJ1-4 provide the parts outside the CDR3, is DGGITQSPKYLFRKEGQNVTLSCEQNLNHDAMYWYRQDPGQGLRLIYYSQIVNDFQKGDIAEGYSVSREKKESFPLTVTSAQKNPTAFYLCASRVGQKNKPLFFGSGTQLSVL.

The genes are TRBV9 and TRBJ2-3; TRBD1 might be the D (6 bases). The CDR3 is 14 residues long. The V and J ends lost 6 bases and 2 bases respectively, with 13 bases between them. Germline lookup yields CDR1 SGDLS and CDR2 YYNGEE. The chain's CDR3 is CASNPGVSTDTQYF. Here the CDR3 DNA reads TGTGCCAGCAACCCAGGGGTTTCCACAGATACGCAGTATTTT.

V and J are TRBV30 and TRBJ1-1; D is undetermined. CDR1 and CDR2 from the germline V gene are GTSNPN and SVGIG (reference sequence). There are 15 residues in the CDR3. V was clipped by 3 bases and J by 0 bases, with 14 bases between them. The CDR3 loop is CAWRMEIGMNTEAFF. Written as DNA, the CDR3 is TGTGCCTGGAGGATGGAGATCGGAATGAACACTGAAGCTTTCTTT.

The V gene is TRBV6-1, the J gene TRBJ1-2; possibly TRBD1 for D (6 bases). Germline V lookup: CDR1 MNHNS, CDR2 SASEGT. The CDR3 runs to 13 residues. The ends were cut back, 10 bases at V and 8 bases at J, with 20 bases in the middle. DNA for the CDR3: TGTGCCAACTCGTTGGGGGGGCGGAAGGGCTACACCTTC. Amino acid sequence: CANSLGGRKGYTF.